The 2 T cell receptor beta chains presented below share a single source sample, sequenced in a study of T cell responses to AZD1222 COVID-19 vaccine. The data were produced by immunoSEQ multiplex PCR, yet TCRdb's version contains in-frame clones alone and is incomplete. The table lists roughly 150,000 clones, roughly 91% of them singletons. Here the sequenced sample was peripheral blood, taken 28 days after the second AZD1222 dose. All receptors come from an adult who received the AZD1222 COVID-19 vaccine.

DNA of the CDR3: TGTGCCAGCAGCCCCGGACCATATAGCTACACCTTC. Amino acids: CASSPGPYSYTF. The chain carries TRBV7-2 and TRBJ1-2; D uncertain. V was trimmed by 5 bases and J by 9 bases, leaving 13 bases between them. The CDR3 is 12 residues long. Germline CDR1 reads SGHTA; CDR2 reads FQGNSA.

This chain links TRBV30 with TRBJ1-6, with D possibly TRBD1 on 5 matching bases. CDR3 length: 15 amino acids. Germline loops: CDR1 GTSNPN, CDR2 SVGIG (reference sequence). V lost 7 bases to trimming and J lost 10 bases, with 23 bases between them. The CDR3 nucleotides read TGTGCCTTCGAACGCGATGGCAGGGCTGGATCACCCCTCCACTTT. This codes for CAFERDGRAGSPLHF.